This T cell receptor (beta chain) appears in the sequencing data of a study of cytomegalovirus exposure and HLA in healthy donors. Use of 60 Vbeta and 13 Jbeta primers characterized the PCR. Sequencing used immunoSEQ multiplex PCR; TCRdb keeps in-frame clones, though not all of them. Among over 90,000 clones, roughly 66% were seen once, and the ten largest hold 3% to 4%. This CDR3 region has 14 residues. The ends were cut back, 1 base at V and 4 bases at J, with 8 bases in the middle. CDR1 is ENHRY and CDR2 is SYGVKD in the germline V gene. This clonotype originated in a woman in her 50s in good health and CMV-seronegative. Sequences were obtained from PBMCs. The chain joins TRBV10-3 to TRBJ2-1; the D gene is possibly TRBD1 (5 bases). The CDR3 loop reads CAISEFDRYNEQFF. CDR3 DNA: TGTGCCATCAGTGAGTTTGACAGATACAATGAGCAGTTCTTC.